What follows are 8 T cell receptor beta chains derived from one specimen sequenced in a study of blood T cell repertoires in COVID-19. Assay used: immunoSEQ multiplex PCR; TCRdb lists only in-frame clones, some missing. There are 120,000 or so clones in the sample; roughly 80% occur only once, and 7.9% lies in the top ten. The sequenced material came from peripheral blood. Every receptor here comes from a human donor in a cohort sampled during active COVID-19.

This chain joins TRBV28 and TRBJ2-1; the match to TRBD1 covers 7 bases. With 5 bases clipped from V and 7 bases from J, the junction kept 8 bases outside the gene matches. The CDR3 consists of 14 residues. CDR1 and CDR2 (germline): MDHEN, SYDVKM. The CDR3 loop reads CASSTQTGYNEQFF. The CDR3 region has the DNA TGTGCCAGCAGTACTCAGACAGGGTATAATGAGCAGTTCTTC.

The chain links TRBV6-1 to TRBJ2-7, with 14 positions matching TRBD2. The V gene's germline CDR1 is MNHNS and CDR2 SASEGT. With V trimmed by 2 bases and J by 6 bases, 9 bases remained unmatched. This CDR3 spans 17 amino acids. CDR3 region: CASSELGLAGAPLEQYF. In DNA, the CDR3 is TGTGCCAGCAGTGAACTGGGACTAGCGGGAGCACCTCTCGAGCAGTACTTC.

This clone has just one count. CDR3 bases: TGTGCCAGCAGCACTCACGGCCAGGTCAGGTTTGAGCAGTACTTC. It encodes CASSTHGQVRFEQYF. This chain connects TRBV27 to TRBJ2-7; no clear D gene. Germline V gene sequence: CDR1 MNHEY, CDR2 SMNVEV (reference sequence). The CDR3 sequence is 15 residues long. V lost 6 bases to trimming and J lost 7 bases, with 22 bases between them.

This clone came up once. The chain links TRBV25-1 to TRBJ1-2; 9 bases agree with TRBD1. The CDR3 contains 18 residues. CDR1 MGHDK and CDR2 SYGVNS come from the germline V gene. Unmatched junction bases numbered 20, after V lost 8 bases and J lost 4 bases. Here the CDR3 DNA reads TGTGCCAGCTCCCAAGTCGGGACAGGGTTTACCGGCGGCTATGGCTACACCTTC. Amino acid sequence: CASSQVGTGFTGGYGYTF.

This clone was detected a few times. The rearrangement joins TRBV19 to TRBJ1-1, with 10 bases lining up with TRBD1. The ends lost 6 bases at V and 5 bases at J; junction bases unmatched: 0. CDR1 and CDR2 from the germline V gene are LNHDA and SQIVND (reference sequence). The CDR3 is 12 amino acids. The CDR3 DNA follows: TGTGCCAGTAGGGACAGGGGGACTGAAGCTTTCTTT. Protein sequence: CASRDRGTEAFF.

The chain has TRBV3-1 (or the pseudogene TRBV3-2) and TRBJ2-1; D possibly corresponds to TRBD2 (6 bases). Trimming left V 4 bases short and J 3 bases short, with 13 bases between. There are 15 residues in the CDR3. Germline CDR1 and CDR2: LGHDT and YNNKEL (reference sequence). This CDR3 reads CASSPGTFHYNEQFF. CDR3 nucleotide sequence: TGTGCCAGCAGCCCCGGGACTTTCCACTACAATGAGCAGTTCTTC.

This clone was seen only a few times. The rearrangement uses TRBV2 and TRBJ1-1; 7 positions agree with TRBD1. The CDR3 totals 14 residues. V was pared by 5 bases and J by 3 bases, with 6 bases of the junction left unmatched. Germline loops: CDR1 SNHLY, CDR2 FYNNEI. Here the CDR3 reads CASSLVRGDTEAFF. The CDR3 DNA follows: TGTGCCAGCAGTCTGGTCAGGGGGGACACTGAAGCTTTCTTT.

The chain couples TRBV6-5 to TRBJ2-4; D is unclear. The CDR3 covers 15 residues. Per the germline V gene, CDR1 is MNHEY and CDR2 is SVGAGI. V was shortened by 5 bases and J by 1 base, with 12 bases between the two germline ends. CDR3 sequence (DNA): TGTGCCAGCAGTAACGGCCAGGTTGCCAAAAACATTCAGTACTTC. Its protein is CASSNGQVAKNIQYF.